Listed here are 22 T cell receptor beta chains from one sample, sequenced in a study of cytomegalovirus exposure and HLA in healthy donors. Method: immunoSEQ multiplex PCR; TCRdb's copy keeps in-frame clones and lacks some. The table has some 230,000 clones, approximately 90% seen once. The sequenced sample was PBMCs. These receptors all come from a woman in her late teens or twenties in good health and CMV-seronegative.

The V gene is TRBV30, the J gene TRBJ1-4; a weak D match, TRBD1 (6 bases). The CDR3 is 17 amino acids. V shed 2 bases and J shed 4 bases, with 20 bases lying between them. CDR1 GTSNPN and CDR2 SVGIG come from the germline V gene (reference sequence). Written as DNA, the CDR3 is TGTGCCTGGAGTAAAAGGGGGGGCGTCTCGAGTAATGAAAAACTGTTTTTT. Its translation is CAWSKRGGVSSNEKLFF.

The rearrangement joins TRBV6-6 to TRBJ2-7, with D maybe TRBD2 (6 bases). CDR3 size: 13 residues. V gave up 6 bases and J gave up 4 bases, with 13 bases separating them. The germline V gene has CDR1 MNHNY and CDR2 SVGAGI (reference sequence). CDR3 bases: TGTGCCAGCAGATGGGGACTCCAATACGAGCAGTACTTC. Translation gives CASRWGLQYEQYF.

The rearrangement joins TRBV28 to TRBJ1-2; D perhaps matches TRBD1 (5 bases). Germline lookup yields CDR1 MDHEN and CDR2 SYDVKM. V lost 4 bases to trimming and J lost 6 bases, with 9 bases between them. This CDR3 is built from 12 residues. In nucleotides, the CDR3 is TGTGCCAGCAGTTCCCCGACAGATGGCTACACCTTC. It specifies CASSSPTDGYTF.

The genes are TRBV9 and TRBJ2-1; 8 bases are a match to TRBD2. The CDR3 has 15 amino acids. Looked up from germline, CDR1 is SGDLS and CDR2 is YYNGEE. The V and J ends lost 4 bases and 8 bases, in that order; junction bases with no gene match: 11. The CDR3 bases are TGTGCCAGCAGCCCACTGGTGAGCGGGAGCCATGAGCAGTTCTTC. As protein: CASSPLVSGSHEQFF. Based on the CDR3 plus reference TRBV9 and TRBJ2-1, the full variable domain is DSGVTQTPKHLITATGQRVTLRCSPRSGDLSVYWYQQSLDQGLQFLIQYYNGEERAKGNILERFSAQQFPDLHSELNLSSLELGDSALYFCASSPLVSGSHEQFFGPGTRLTVL.

This clone was recorded only once. The chain recombines TRBV21-1 with TRBJ1-2; the table gives TRBD1 as D, unverified against the DNA. TRBV21-1 is reported as a pseudogene. The length of the CDR3 is 14 residues. The CDR3 spells CASSNRQGKYGYTF. In nucleotides, the CDR3 is TGTGCCAGCAGCAACCGCCAGGGGAAATATGGCTACACCTTC.

The chain couples TRBV7-2 to TRBJ1-2; possible D gene TRBD1, 5 bases. The germline gives CDR1 SGHTA, CDR2 FQGNSA. This CDR3 spans 14 amino acids. Trimming took 1 base from V and 7 from J, leaving 13 bases between them. CDR3: CASSLGGRVGGYTF. The CDR3, as DNA: TGTGCCAGCAGCTTAGGGGGCAGGGTCGGTGGCTACACCTTC.

The rearrangement links TRBV19 to TRBJ1-1; D is ambiguous. Germline V gene lookup returns CDR1 LNHDA and CDR2 SQIVND (reference sequence). Trimming stripped 6 bases from V and 1 base from J, with 9 bases between. The CDR3 contains 13 residues. The CDR3 DNA is TGTGCCAGTAGAAGGGCGGGGAACACTGAAGCTTTCTTT. As protein: CASRRAGNTEAFF.

This chain joins TRBV6-5 and TRBJ1-1; D not resolved. V was shortened by 2 bases and J by 3 bases, with 7 bases between the two germline ends. This CDR3 has 13 amino acids. Germline V CDR1 and CDR2: MNHEY, SVGAGI. The CDR3 reads CASSYTGDTEAFF. CDR3 in DNA: TGTGCCAGCAGTTACACCGGGGACACTGAAGCTTTCTTT.

This clone has more than one count but fewer than ten. This chain connects TRBV7-3 to TRBJ1-6; 11 bases are shared with TRBD1. The CDR3 is made up of 17 amino acids. Germline V gives CDR1 SGHTA, CDR2 FQGTGA. J gave up 6 bases and V 5 bases, and 9 bases lay outside the gene matches. The DNA for the CDR3 is TGTGCCAGCAGCCCCGGAGGACAGGGGGCGACTAATTCACCCCTCCACTTT. This encodes CASSPGGQGATNSPLHF.

V usage is TRBV5-1 and J usage is TRBJ2-7; TRBD2 aligns across 10 bases. The CDR3 has 16 amino acids. CDR1 is SGHRS and CDR2 is YFSETQ in the germline V gene. After removal of 5 bases from V and 1 base from J, the junction contained 9 bases not matched to a gene. The CDR3 nucleotides are TGCGCCAGCAGTTATGACCCAGCGGGAGGGTCCTACGAGCAGTACTTC. Translated, it gives CASSYDPAGGSYEQYF.

J is TRBJ2-2 and V is TRBV5-4; 8 nucleotides match TRBD2. The J segment lost 4 bases and the V segment lost 4 bases, leaving 12 bases of the junction unmatched. CDR1 is SGHNT, CDR2 YYREEE, per germline (reference sequence). The CDR3 is 17 residues long. CDR3 coding DNA: TGTGCCAGCAGCGCCGGGGGGGCGGGAGTAAGCACCGGGGAGCTGTTTTTT. Its translation is CASSAGGAGVSTGELFF.

CDR3 nucleotide sequence: TGCGCCAGCAGCTTGGACGGGACAGAATTGGTGACCCAGTACTTC. Its protein is CASSLDGTELVTQYF. This sequence joins TRBV5-1 and TRBJ2-5; 7 bases agree with TRBD1. The CDR3 consists of 15 residues. V shed 0 bases, J shed 7 bases, and the junction held 9 bases outside the gene matches. Germline CDR1 is SGHRS and CDR2 is YFSETQ.

The rearrangement links TRBV29-1 to TRBJ1-2; no clear D gene. Germline CDR1 is SQVTM and CDR2 is ANQGSEA. This CDR3 region has 12 residues. Trimming pared 3 bases from V and 5 bases from J, leaving 10 bases between. The CDR3 DNA reads TGCAGCGTTGAGTTTTCCGGGTATGGCTACACCTTC. It encodes CSVEFSGYGYTF. Variable domain in full (rest from reference TRBV29-1 and TRBJ1-2): SAVISQKPSRDICQRGTSLTIQCQVDSQVTMMFWYRQQPGQSLTLIATANQGSEATYESGFVIDKFPISRPNLTFSTLTVSNMSPEDSSIYLCSVEFSGYGYTFGSGTRLTVV.

V is TRBV7-9 and J is TRBJ1-3; D uncertain. Germline V lookup: CDR1 SEHNR, CDR2 FQNEAQ (reference sequence). V dropped 2 bases and J dropped 1 base, with 6 bases sitting between them. The CDR3 is made up of 14 amino acids. CDR3 sequence: CASSLIRSGNTIYF. In DNA, the CDR3 is TGTGCCAGCAGCTTAATCCGGTCTGGAAACACCATATATTTT.

The genes are TRBV5-1 and TRBJ2-7, with 9 bases lining up with TRBD2. CDR1 is SGHRS, CDR2 YFSETQ, per germline. J lost 2 bases, V lost 3 bases, and 3 bases had no gene match. The CDR3 runs 14 residues. The CDR3 region has the DNA TGCGCCAGCAGCTCGAGCGGGGGGACCTACGAGCAGTACTTC. Its protein product is CASSSSGGTYEQYF. The full variable domain, in which reference TRBV5-1 and TRBJ2-7 provide the parts outside the CDR3, is KAGVTQTPRYLIKTRGQQVTLSCSPISGHRSVSWYQQTPGQGLQFLFEYFSETQRNKGNFPGRFSGRQFSNSRSEMNVSTLELGDSALYLCASSSSGGTYEQYFGPGTRLTVT.

The V gene is TRBV6-1, the J gene TRBJ1-2; a possible D gene is TRBD1 (5 bases). Germline CDR1 MNHNS, CDR2 SASEGT. Trimming took off 3 bases at V and 8 bases at J, with 13 bases between the two ends. CDR3 length: 13 residues. CDR3 residues: CASSDGGGTGYTF. CDR3 DNA: TGTGCCAGCAGTGATGGGGGAGGTACGGGCTACACCTTC.

This chain connects TRBV4-1 to TRBJ2-6; TRBD1 is a possible D gene (5 bases). V was clipped by 5 bases and J by 2 bases, with 7 bases between them. The CDR3 covers 14 residues. Germline CDR1 is MGHRA and CDR2 is YSYEKL. The CDR3 is CASSYRTGANVLTF. The CDR3 coding sequence is TGCGCCAGCAGCTACAGGACTGGGGCCAACGTCCTGACTTTC.

The rearrangement links TRBV10-1 to TRBJ1-3; D not certain. CDR1 is WNHNN, CDR2 SYGVQD, per germline (reference sequence). The CDR3 extends over 15 amino acids. Trimming removed 6 bases at V and 3 bases at J, with 15 bases between. CDR3 region: CASRGREWNGNTIYF. CDR3 coding DNA: TGCGCCAGCAGAGGGCGGGAGTGGAATGGAAACACCATATATTTT.

This clone has only a few counts. The chain has TRBV7-9 and TRBJ1-2; D is uncertain. V dropped 2 bases and J dropped 2 bases, with 9 bases sitting between them. The V gene's germline CDR1 is SEHNR and CDR2 FQNEAQ (reference sequence). This CDR3 is built from 14 residues. CDR3 sequence (DNA): TGTGCCAGCAGCTTAAGATCGGGGAACTATGGCTACACCTTC. Translated: CASSLRSGNYGYTF.

This clone appeared a single time. The rearrangement links TRBV4-1 to TRBJ2-1; D remains ambiguous. Germline V gives CDR1 MGHRA, CDR2 YSYEKL. Trimming shortened V by 5 bases and J by 7 bases, and 15 bases separated the two germline ends. This CDR3 has 14 residues. The CDR3 nucleotides read TGCGCCAGCAGCGTCCTGTTCCCCGGGAATGAGCAGTTCTTC. It is translated as CASSVLFPGNEQFF.

This clone was detected only once. The chain couples TRBV7-9 to TRBJ2-5, with D perhaps matching TRBD1 (6 bases). V was clipped by 2 bases and J by 1 base, with 11 bases between them. Germline CDR1 reads SEHNR; CDR2 reads FQNEAQ (reference sequence). The CDR3 has 15 amino acids. The CDR3 is CASSLRTAIQETQYF. The CDR3 nucleotides are TGTGCCAGCAGCTTACGGACAGCGATCCAAGAGACCCAGTACTTC.

This clone has more than one count but fewer than ten. The chain combines TRBV7-9 with TRBJ1-1; the D gene is possibly TRBD1 (6 bases). The CDR3 totals 12 residues. CDR1 and CDR2 (germline): SEHNR, FQNEAQ (reference sequence). Between the trimmed V and J ends, which lost 5 bases and 10 bases, there was a span of 14 bases. The CDR3 protein is CASSLGRGAAFF. CDR3 DNA: TGTGCCAGCAGCCTAGGCAGGGGAGCAGCTTTCTTT.